The clone carrying this T cell receptor (beta chain) has just one count. Its antigen remains unknown. Germline V gives CDR1 SGHRS, CDR2 YFSETQ. The CDR3 contains 14 residues. With 3 bases removed from V and 0 bases from J, the gap between germline ends came to 7 bases. For every subset, genomic DNA was evenly distributed across several immunoSEQ plates. Assay used: immunoSEQ multiplex PCR; TCRdb lists only in-frame clones, some missing. This sample has 800,000 to 1,200,000 clones, with about 80% found just once. This sample is part of a study of shared clonotypes between healthy human individuals. Study-wide results and limits: Clonotype sharing levels among donors were expected to vary with sequencing depth.

Splitting the CD4+ cells yielded a CD45RA+ naive subset and a CD45RA-negative memory subset. The chain carries TRBV5-1 and TRBJ1-3; D not certain. The sample comprised memory CD4+ T cells from PBMCs. Subset reported: CD45RA-negative fraction. The TCR sequence derives from a man aged 18-30 years in good health. Some clones in this sample may be carry-over from other donors' samples. CDR3 bases: TGCGCCAGCAGCTGGGGAGACTCTGGAAACACCATATATTTT. This sequence encodes CASSWGDSGNTIYF.